The rows below give T cell receptor beta chains drawn from one sample of a study of shared T cell receptors in the human thymus. The repertoire was sequenced with immunoSEQ multiplex PCR; TCRdb's copy has only in-frame clones and lacks some. The sample carries about 660,000 clones, approximately 88% recorded once. The sample was also reused in another study, on human thymus T cells.

Sequences were obtained from thymocytes. The receptors derive from a boy younger than two with a congenital heart defect. Each CDR3 is given with its conserved first and last residue. Fields, in order: J gene, clone size, V gene, CDR3 length, D gene, CDR3 DNA, CDR3 protein. A D gene is named only where the DNA matches it firmly. Clone size is given for some rows only: seen once, a few or many times, or a class if the clone is expanded.

>TRBJ2-3|once|TRBV5-1|15|TRBD1
TGCGCCAGCAGCTTGGTCGGGACAGGGTCAGATACGCAGTATTTT
CASSLVGTGSDTQYF
>TRBJ2-1|-|TRBV2|20|TRBD1
TGTGCCAGCAGTGAAGTCAGGGGGCTAGCGAAAAACAGCTCCTACAATGAGCAGTTCTTC
CASSEVRGLAKNSSYNEQFF
>TRBJ2-7|-|TRBV14|15|TRBD2
TGTGCCAGCAGCCAAGATAGCACTAGCGGCTACGAGCAGTACTTC
CASSQDSTSGYEQYF
>TRBJ2-1|-|TRBV5-1|18|-
TGCGCCAGCAGCTCCCTAAAAGAGCTCGATAGCTCCTACAATGAGCAGTTCTTC
CASSSLKELDSSYNEQFF
>TRBJ1-5|-|TRBV6-4|14|-
TGTGCCAGCAGTGTGGACAGTACCAATCAGCCCCAGCATTTT
CASSVDSTNQPQHF
>TRBJ2-2|once|TRBV5-6|18|TRBD2
TGTGCCAGCAGCTTGGGGAACCGGGGCGGGAGTGCTACCGGGGAGCTGTTTTTT
CASSLGNRGGSATGELFF
>TRBJ2-2|-|TRBV10-3|19|TRBD2
TGTGCCATCAGTGGTTGGGGGACTAGCGGGAGCCCGAACACCGGGGAGCTGTTTTTT
CAISGWGTSGSPNTGELFF
>TRBJ1-1|-|TRBV4-3|17|TRBD1
TGCGCCAGCAGCCAAGACTGGACAGGGGGATTGAACACTGAAGCTTTCTTT
CASSQDWTGGLNTEAFF
>TRBJ2-2|-|TRBV2|16|-
TGTGCCAGCAGTGAAAGCGGGCCAGGGATTACCGGGGAGCTGTTTTTT
CASSESGPGITGELFF
>TRBJ2-5|-|TRBV4-1|15|-
TGCGCCAGCAGCCAAGATCCCCACACAACCAGGTATAAGTACTTC
CASSQDPHTTRYKYF
>TRBJ2-3|-|TRBV4-2|15|-
TGTGCCAGCAGCCCCCCGGGACTTTACACAGATACGCAGTATTTT
CASSPPGLYTDTQYF
>TRBJ2-7|-|TRBV11-2|16|TRBD2
TGTGCCAGCAGCTTTCCGGGACTAGCGGGGAACTACGAGCAGTACTTC
CASSFPGLAGNYEQYF
>TRBJ2-7|-|TRBV5-1|14|TRBD2
TGCGCCAGCAGCCTGGGGAGGGCATACTACGAGCAGTACTTC
CASSLGRAYYEQYF
>TRBJ2-7|-|TRBV7-2|17|TRBD1
TGTGCCAGCAGTCCCTCCCCCGGGACAGGGGGCGCCTACGAGCAGTACTTC
CASSPSPGTGGAYEQYF
>TRBJ2-3|-|TRBV5-8|17|TRBD2
TGTGCCAGCAGCTTTCTCATAGCGGGAGATATCCCGATTTCCCAGTATTTT
CASSFLIAGDIPISQYF
>TRBJ2-7|few|TRBV28|14|TRBD1
TGTGCCAGCAGTAGGACAGGGGAGTCCTACGAGCAGTACTTC
CASSRTGESYEQYF
>TRBJ2-7|-|TRBV6-1|16|TRBD2
TGTGCCAGCAGTGAGGAACTAGCGGGAGGTTCCTACGAGCAGTACTTC
CASSEELAGGSYEQYF
>TRBJ1-1|once|TRBV6-5|14|TRBD1
TGTGCCAGCAGTTACAGCCGGGACAGGGGTGCAGCTTTCTTT
CASSYSRDRGAAFF
>TRBJ1-2|-|TRBV7-9|17|-
TGTGCCAGCAGCTTAACAGTCGACAGCCCTACTCACTATGGCTACACCTTC
CASSLTVDSPTHYGYTF
>TRBJ2-7|-|TRBV27|13|-
TGTGCCAGCAGTTCCCCCCGGGGATACGAGCAGTACTTC
CASSSPRGYEQYF
>TRBJ2-1|-|TRBV7-3|15|TRBD2
TGTGCCAGCAGCTTGTCTAGCGGGAGTAGGTGTGAGCAGTTCTTC
CASSLSSGSRCEQFF
>TRBJ2-4|-|TRBV4-1|15|TRBD2
TGCGCCAGCAGCCAGAGCGGGATGGACAAAAACATTCAGTACTTC
CASSQSGMDKNIQYF
>TRBJ2-7|-|TRBV29-1|14|TRBD2
TGCAGCGTTTGTCCTAGCGGGAGCCCAGGGGAGCAGTACTTC
CSVCPSGSPGEQYF
>TRBJ1-2|-|TRBV5-8|15|-
TGTGCCAGCAGCCCGGCGGGGCCCTGGGACTATGGCTACACCTTC
CASSPAGPWDYGYTF
>TRBJ2-7|-|TRBV28|13|-
TGTGCCAGCAGTGGCCCCGCTCTTTACGAGCAGTACTTC
CASSGPALYEQYF
>TRBJ2-1|-|TRBV19|18|TRBD2
TGTGCCAGTAGTAAGGGGACTAGCGGGAGGGCACCCTACAATGAGCAGTTCTTC
CASSKGTSGRAPYNEQFF
>TRBJ1-3|-|TRBV4-3|17|-
TGCGCCAGCAGCCGATTTCCTTCTCACTCCTCTGGAAACACCATATATTTT
CASSRFPSHSSGNTIYF
>TRBJ1-4|-|TRBV7-9|18|-
TGTGCCAGCAGCTGCAACGATGACAGGACTGCAACTAATGAAAAACTGTTTTTT
CASSCNDDRTATNEKLFF
>TRBJ1-5|-|TRBV2|12|-
TGTGCCAGCTCTGAGTTGGATCAGCCCCAGCATTTT
CASSELDQPQHF
>TRBJ2-1|-|TRBV30|13|TRBD1
TGTGCCTGGGGACAGGGGGCGAGGAATGAGCAGTTCTTC
CAWGQGARNEQFF
>TRBJ2-5|-|TRBV27|17|TRBD1
TGTGCCAGCAGTTTATCGGCCGTGAGACAGGGCAGGGAGACCCAGTACTTC
CASSLSAVRQGRETQYF
>TRBJ1-2|-|TRBV6-1|13|-
TGTGCCAGCAGTGGGGGGGTTAACTATGGCTACACCTTC
CASSGGVNYGYTF
>TRBJ2-3|-|TRBV19|15|-
TGTGCCAGTAGCGACAAGGGGCTAGTAGCAGATACGCAGTATTTT
CASSDKGLVADTQYF
>TRBJ1-1|-|TRBV4-3|15|-
TGCGCCAGCAGCCAAGTAATCAGGGAGAACACTGAAGCTTTCTTT
CASSQVIRENTEAFF
>TRBJ2-3|-|TRBV10-2|15|TRBD2
TGCGCCAGCAACGGACTAGCGGGCTTCACAGATACGCAGTATTTT
CASNGLAGFTDTQYF
>TRBJ2-7|-|TRBV15|15|-
TGTGCCACCAGCAGAGAGGGAGACTATCTCTACGAGCAGTACTTC
CATSREGDYLYEQYF
>TRBJ1-2|-|TRBV4-3|15|TRBD1
TGCGCCAGCAGCCAAGAGGGGACAGGGGCCTATGGCTACACCTTC
CASSQEGTGAYGYTF
>TRBJ2-1|once|TRBV18|17|TRBD2
TGTGCCAGCTCACCCACGGTTAGCGGGGGCCCCTACAATGAGCAGTTCTTC
CASSPTVSGGPYNEQFF
>TRBJ2-3|-|TRBV11-3|16|-
TGTGCCAGCAGTTGGGGATCTAGCGACCTTGCCCATACGCAGTATTTT
CASSWGSSDLAHTQYF
>TRBJ2-7|-|TRBV6-5|15|TRBD2
TGTGCCAGCAGTTACTCGACGGGAGCGGGAGACGAGCAGTACTTC
CASSYSTGAGDEQYF
>TRBJ2-5|-|TRBV6-1|13|TRBD1
TGTGCCACCGGGGTTGACAGGGAGGAGACCCAGTACTTC
CATGVDREETQYF
>TRBJ2-7|-|TRBV5-8|18|TRBD1
TGTGCCAGCAGCTTGGACGACAAGGACAGGGTTTCCCACTACGAGCAGTACTTC
CASSLDDKDRVSHYEQYF
>TRBJ2-3|few|TRBV14|10|-
TGTGCCAGCAGCCGTAGTACGCAGTATTTT
CASSRSTQYF
>TRBJ1-3|-|TRBV4-1|20|TRBD1
TGCGCCAGCAGCCGAAGTTTGGACCTCCCGGACAGGAGCTCTGGAAACACCATATATTTT
CASSRSLDLPDRSSGNTIYF
>TRBJ2-7|-|TRBV18|15|-
TGTGCCAGCTCACCCCCAGGGCTGGGCTCCTACGAGCAGTACTTC
CASSPPGLGSYEQYF
>TRBJ2-7|-|TRBV28|16|TRBD2
TGTGCCAGCAGTCGACACGGACTAGCGGGAGTATACGAGCAGTACTTC
CASSRHGLAGVYEQYF
>TRBJ1-2|-|TRBV6-5|13|-
TGTGCCAGCAGTTACTGCAGGGCCTATGGCTACACCTTC
CASSYCRAYGYTF